The T cell receptor beta chain under discussion was sequenced for a study of technical replicates of blood from a few donors. TCRdb keeps only in-frame clones here, not all; method: immunoSEQ multiplex PCR. The sample has some 73,000 clones, more than 90% seen once; the top ten hold 4% to 5%. CDR3 length: 15 residues. Trimming removed 4 bases from V and 4 bases from J; junction bases left unmatched: 2. Germline CDR1 MGHDK, CDR2 SYGVNS. Specimen: PBMCs. The receptor's source is a human donor in good health. Some clones in this sample may be carry-over from other donors' samples. This sequence joins TRBV25-1 and TRBJ2-1; 12 nucleotides line up with TRBD1. CDR3 amino acids: CASSGGQGAYNEQFF. The DNA for the CDR3 is TGTGCCAGCAGTGGGGGACAGGGGGCGTACAATGAGCAGTTCTTC. The variable domain in full, completed from reference TRBV25-1 and TRBJ2-1, reads EADIYQTPRYLVIGTGKKITLECSQTMGHDKMYWYQQDPGMELHLIHYSYGVNSTEKGDLSSESTVSRIRTEHFPLTLESARPSHTSQYLCASSGGQGAYNEQFFGPGTRLTVL.